The clone carrying this T cell receptor beta chain was recorded a few times. Enrolled through a virtual design, the participants were between 18 and 89 years of age and came from around 25 US areas. Cohorts were assigned according to the clinical history that participants reported. This sample stems from a study of blood T cell repertoires in COVID-19. Study in general: Sites across the United States, Italy and Spain contributed samples from acute and convalescent COVID-19.

CDR1 and CDR2 (germline): SGHNT, YENEEA. The length of the CDR3 is 14 residues. Losses at the gene ends were 1 base for V and 5 bases for J; bases not matched to a gene: 5. In the original analysis: Reference gene primer amplification in the assay estimated nucleated cell counts. Assay used: immunoSEQ multiplex PCR; TCRdb lists only in-frame clones, some missing. That table is the source of V, J and clone size, and D and trimming were worked out from the DNA. The data contain roughly 230,000 clones, about 85% of them singletons. V is TRBV11-3 and J is TRBJ2-7, with 7 positions matching TRBD1. This clonotype was obtained from a woman aged 50 to 60 who had been exposed to COVID-19. Material: PBMCs or T cells enriched from blood (not recorded which). The CDR3 spells CASSLGAGGHEQYF. The CDR3 DNA follows: TGTGCCAGCAGCTTAGGTGCAGGGGGACACGAGCAGTACTTC.